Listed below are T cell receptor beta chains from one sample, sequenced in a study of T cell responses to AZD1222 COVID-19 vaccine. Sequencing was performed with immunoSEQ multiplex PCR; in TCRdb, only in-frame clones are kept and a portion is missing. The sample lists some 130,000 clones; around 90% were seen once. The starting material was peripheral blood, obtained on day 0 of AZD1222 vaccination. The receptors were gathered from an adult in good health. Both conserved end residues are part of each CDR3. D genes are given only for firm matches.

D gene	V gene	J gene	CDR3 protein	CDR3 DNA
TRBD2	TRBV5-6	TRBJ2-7	CASSLLGSGTYEQYF	TGTGCCAGCAGCTTGTTGGGTAGCGGGACCTACGAGCAGTACTTC
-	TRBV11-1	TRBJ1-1	CASSLGTDTEAFF	TGTGCCAGCAGCTTAGGGACAGACACTGAAGCTTTCTTT
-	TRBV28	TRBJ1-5	CASRGHRGNQPQHF	TGTGCCAGCAGGGGGCATAGGGGCAATCAGCCCCAGCATTTT
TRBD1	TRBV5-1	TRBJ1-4	CASSDSGTGNEKLFF	TGCGCCAGCAGCGATTCCGGGACAGGGAATGAAAAACTGTTTTTT
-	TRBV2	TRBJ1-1	CASSEGWGRNTEAFF	TGTGCCAGCAGTGAGGGTTGGGGGCGGAACACTGAAGCTTTCTTT
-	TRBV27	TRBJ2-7	CASSLVAASPYEQYF	TGTGCCAGCAGTTTAGTGGCGGCGTCCCCCTACGAGCAGTACTTC
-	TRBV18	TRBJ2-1	CASSPSRESYNEQFF	TGTGCCAGCTCACCATCTAGGGAATCCTACAATGAGCAGTTCTTC
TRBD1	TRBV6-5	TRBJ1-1	CASRDRGRGTEAFF	TGTGCCAGCAGAGACAGGGGGCGCGGCACTGAAGCTTTCTTT
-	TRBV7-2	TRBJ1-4	CASSLFGGIGDEKLFF	TGTGCCAGCAGCTTATTCGGCGGAATTGGGGATGAAAAACTGTTTTTT
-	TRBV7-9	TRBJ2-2	CASSLAVGGDVTGELFF	TGTGCCAGCAGCTTAGCTGTGGGGGGCGACGTCACCGGGGAGCTGTTTTTT
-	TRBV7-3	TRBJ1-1	CASSSLANTEAFF	TGTGCCAGCAGCAGTCTGGCGAACACTGAAGCTTTCTTT
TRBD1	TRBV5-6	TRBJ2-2	CASSLDLEGTGVGELFF	TGTGCCAGCAGCTTGGATCTCGAGGGGACAGGGGTGGGGGAGCTGTTTTTT
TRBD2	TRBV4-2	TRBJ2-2	CASSQPSGGSGELFF	TGTGCCAGCAGCCAACCTAGCGGGGGTTCCGGGGAGCTGTTTTTT
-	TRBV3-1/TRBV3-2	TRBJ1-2	CASSQDIGGYTF	TGTGCCAGCAGCCAAGATATTGGGGGCTACACCTTC